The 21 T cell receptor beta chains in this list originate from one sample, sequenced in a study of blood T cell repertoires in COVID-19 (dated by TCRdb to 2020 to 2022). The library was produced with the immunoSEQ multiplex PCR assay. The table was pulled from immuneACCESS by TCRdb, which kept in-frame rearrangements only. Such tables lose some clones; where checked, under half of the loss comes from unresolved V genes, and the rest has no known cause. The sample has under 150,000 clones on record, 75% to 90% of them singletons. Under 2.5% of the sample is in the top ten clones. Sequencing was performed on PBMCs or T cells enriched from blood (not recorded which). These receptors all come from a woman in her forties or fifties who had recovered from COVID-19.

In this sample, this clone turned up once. The CDR3 DNA is TGTGCCAGCAGCCGACAGGGGGCCGGGGAGCTGTTTTTT. Translating gives CASSRQGAGELFF. The chain combines TRBV9 with TRBJ2-2; TRBD1 matches at 9 bases. Germline V gene lookup returns CDR1 SGDLS and CDR2 YYNGEE. The CDR3 is 13 amino acids. V lost 4 bases and J lost 6; bases outside the gene matches: 1.

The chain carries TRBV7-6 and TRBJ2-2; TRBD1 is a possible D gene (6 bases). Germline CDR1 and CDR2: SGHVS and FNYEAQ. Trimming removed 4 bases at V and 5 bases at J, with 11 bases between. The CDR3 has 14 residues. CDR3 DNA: TGTGCCAGCAGCTCTGGGCAGGGGACCGGGGAGCTGTTTTTT. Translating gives CASSSGQGTGELFF.

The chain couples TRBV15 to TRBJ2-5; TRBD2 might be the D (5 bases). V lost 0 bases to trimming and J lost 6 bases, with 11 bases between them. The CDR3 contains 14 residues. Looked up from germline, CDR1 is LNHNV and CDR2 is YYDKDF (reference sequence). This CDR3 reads CATSREASSQTQYF. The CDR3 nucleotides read TGTGCCACCAGCAGAGAGGCTAGCAGCCAGACCCAGTACTTC.

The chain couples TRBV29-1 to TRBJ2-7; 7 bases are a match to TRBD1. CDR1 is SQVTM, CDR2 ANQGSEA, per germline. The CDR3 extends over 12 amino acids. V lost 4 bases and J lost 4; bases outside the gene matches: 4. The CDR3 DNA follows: TGCAGCGTTGGGGGACAGACTTACGAGCAGTACTTC. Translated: CSVGGQTYEQYF.

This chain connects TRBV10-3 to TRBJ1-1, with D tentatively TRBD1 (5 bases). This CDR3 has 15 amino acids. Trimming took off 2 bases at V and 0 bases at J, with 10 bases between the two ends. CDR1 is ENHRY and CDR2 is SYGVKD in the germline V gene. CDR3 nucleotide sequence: TGTGCCATCAGTGAGGGGGCGGGGGTGAACACTGAAGCTTTCTTT. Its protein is CAISEGAGVNTEAFF.

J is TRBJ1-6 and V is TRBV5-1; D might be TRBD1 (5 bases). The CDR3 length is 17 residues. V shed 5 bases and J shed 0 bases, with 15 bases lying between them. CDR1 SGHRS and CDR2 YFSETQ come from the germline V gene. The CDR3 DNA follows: TGCGCCAGCAGGCCTATGGGGCTTTCCTCCTATAATTCACCCCTCCACTTT. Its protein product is CASRPMGLSSYNSPLHF.

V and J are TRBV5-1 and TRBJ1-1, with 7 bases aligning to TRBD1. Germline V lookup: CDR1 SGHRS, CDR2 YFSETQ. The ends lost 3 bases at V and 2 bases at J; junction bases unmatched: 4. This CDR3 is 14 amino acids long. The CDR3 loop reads CASSSGQINTEAFF. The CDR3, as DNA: TGCGCCAGCAGCTCGGGACAGATTAACACTGAAGCTTTCTTT.

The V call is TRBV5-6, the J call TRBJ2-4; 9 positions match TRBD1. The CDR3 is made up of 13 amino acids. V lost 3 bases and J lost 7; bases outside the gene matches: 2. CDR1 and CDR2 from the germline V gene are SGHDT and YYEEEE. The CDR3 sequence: CASSSTGGNIQYF. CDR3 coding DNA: TGTGCCAGCAGCTCTACAGGGGGCAACATTCAGTACTTC.

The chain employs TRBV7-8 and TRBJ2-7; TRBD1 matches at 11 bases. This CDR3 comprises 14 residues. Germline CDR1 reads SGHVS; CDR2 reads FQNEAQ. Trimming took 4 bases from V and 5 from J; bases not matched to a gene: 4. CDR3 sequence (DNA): TGTGCCAGCAGCTGGGACAGGGGGATCAACGAGCAGTACTTC. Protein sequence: CASSWDRGINEQYF.

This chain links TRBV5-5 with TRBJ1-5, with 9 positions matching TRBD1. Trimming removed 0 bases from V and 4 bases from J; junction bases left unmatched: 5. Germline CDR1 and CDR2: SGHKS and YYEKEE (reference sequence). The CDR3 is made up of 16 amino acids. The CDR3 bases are TGTGCCAGCAGCTTGGCACCGGGACAGGGTAATCAGCCCCAGCATTTT. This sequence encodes CASSLAPGQGNQPQHF.

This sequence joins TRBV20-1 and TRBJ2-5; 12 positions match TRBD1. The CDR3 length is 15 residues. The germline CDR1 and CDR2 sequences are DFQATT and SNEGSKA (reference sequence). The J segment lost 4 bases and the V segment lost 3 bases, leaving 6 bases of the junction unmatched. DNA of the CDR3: TGCAGTGCTAGTGCCGGGACAGGGGGCTTAGAGACCCAGTACTTC. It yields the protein CSASAGTGGLETQYF.

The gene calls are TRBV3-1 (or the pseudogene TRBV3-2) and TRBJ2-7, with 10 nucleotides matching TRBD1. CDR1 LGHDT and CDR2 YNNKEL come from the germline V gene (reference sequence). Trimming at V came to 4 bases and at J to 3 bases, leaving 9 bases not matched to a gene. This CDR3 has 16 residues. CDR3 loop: CASSPMGTGVLYEQYF. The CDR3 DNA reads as TGTGCCAGCAGCCCCATGGGGACAGGGGTACTCTACGAGCAGTACTTC.

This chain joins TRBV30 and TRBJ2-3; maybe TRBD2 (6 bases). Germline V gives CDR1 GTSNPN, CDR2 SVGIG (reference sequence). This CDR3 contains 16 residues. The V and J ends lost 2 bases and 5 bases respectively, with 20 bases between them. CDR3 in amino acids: CAWSSCGVSGLDTQYF. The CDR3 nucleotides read TGTGCCTGGAGTTCTTGCGGGGTGAGCGGGTTAGATACGCAGTATTTT.

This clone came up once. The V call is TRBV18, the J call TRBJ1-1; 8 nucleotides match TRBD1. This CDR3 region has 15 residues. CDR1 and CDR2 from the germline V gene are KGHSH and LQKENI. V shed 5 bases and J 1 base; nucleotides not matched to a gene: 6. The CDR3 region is CASSKATGGNTEAFF. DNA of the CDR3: TGTGCCAGCTCAAAAGCCACAGGGGGGAACACTGAAGCTTTCTTT.

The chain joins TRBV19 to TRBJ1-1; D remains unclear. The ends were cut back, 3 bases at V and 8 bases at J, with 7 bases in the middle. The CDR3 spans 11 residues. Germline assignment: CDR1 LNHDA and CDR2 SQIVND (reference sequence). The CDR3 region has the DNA TGTGCCAGTAGTATTTGGGAGGAAGCTTTCTTT. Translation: CASSIWEEAFF. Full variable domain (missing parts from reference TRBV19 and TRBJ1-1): DGGITQSPKYLFRKEGQNVTLSCEQNLNHDAMYWYRQDPGQGLRLIYYSQIVNDFQKGDIAEGYSVSREKKESFPLTVTSAQKNPTAFYLCASSIWEEAFFGQGTRLTVV.

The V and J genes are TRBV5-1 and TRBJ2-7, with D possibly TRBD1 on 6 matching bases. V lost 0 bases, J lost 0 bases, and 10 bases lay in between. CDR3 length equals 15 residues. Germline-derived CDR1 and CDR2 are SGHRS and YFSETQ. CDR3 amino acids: CASSLETGSSYEQYF. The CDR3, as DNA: TGCGCCAGCAGCTTGGAAACAGGGAGCTCCTACGAGCAGTACTTC. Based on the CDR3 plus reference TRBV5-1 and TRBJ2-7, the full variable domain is KAGVTQTPRYLIKTRGQQVTLSCSPISGHRSVSWYQQTPGQGLQFLFEYFSETQRNKGNFPGRFSGRQFSNSRSEMNVSTLELGDSALYLCASSLETGSSYEQYFGPGTRLTVT.

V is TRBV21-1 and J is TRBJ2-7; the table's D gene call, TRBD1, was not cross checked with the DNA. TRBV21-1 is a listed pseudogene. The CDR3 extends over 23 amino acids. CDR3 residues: CASSKALRDRDRDYQKTLYEQYF. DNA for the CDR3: TGTGCCAGCAGCAAAGCTCTACGAGACCGGGACAGGGATTACCAGAAGACACTCTACGAGCAGTACTTC.

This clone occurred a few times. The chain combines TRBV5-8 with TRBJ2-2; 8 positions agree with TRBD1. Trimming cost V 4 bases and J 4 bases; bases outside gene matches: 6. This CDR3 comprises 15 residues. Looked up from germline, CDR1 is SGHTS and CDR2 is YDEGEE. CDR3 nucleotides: TGTGCCAGCAGCCCGACAGGGGTGAGCACCGGGGAGCTGTTTTTT. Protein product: CASSPTGVSTGELFF.

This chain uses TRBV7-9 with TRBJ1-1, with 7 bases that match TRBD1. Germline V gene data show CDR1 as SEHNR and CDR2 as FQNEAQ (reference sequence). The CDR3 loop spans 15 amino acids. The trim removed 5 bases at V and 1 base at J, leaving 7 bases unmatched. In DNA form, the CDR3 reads TGTGCCAGCAGCCCACGACAGGGTGGGAACACTGAAGCTTTCTTT. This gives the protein CASSPRQGGNTEAFF.

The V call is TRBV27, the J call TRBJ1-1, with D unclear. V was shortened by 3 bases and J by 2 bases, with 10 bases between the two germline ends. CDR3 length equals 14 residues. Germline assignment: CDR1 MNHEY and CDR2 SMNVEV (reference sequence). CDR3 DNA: TGTGCCAGCAGTTTGAGGCAGACCAACACTGAAGCTTTCTTT. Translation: CASSLRQTNTEAFF.

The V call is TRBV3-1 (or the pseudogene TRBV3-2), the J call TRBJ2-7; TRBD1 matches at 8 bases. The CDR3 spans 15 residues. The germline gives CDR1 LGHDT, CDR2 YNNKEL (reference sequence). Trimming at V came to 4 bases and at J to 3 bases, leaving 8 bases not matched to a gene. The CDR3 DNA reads TGTGCCAGCAGCCTCCGCCTGGGGACAGGCTACGAGCAGTACTTC. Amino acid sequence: CASSLRLGTGYEQYF.